The 5 T cell receptor beta chains below come from one sample, sequenced in a study of PD-1 and CTLA-4 blockade in melanoma. The protocol was immunoSEQ multiplex PCR, while the TCRdb copy is restricted to in-frame clones and leaves out a portion. The sample consists of 20,000 to 25,000 clones, 88% of them appearing once. Sequencing used CD8+ T cells from peripheral blood, obtained before anti-PD-1 treatment. These receptors all stem from a human donor with melanoma.

In this sample, this clone turned up a few times. The chain employs TRBV10-1 and TRBJ2-2; 8 nucleotides match TRBD2. From germline, CDR1 is WNHNN and CDR2 SYGVQD (reference sequence). The CDR3 sequence is 20 residues long. The junction had 22 bases not matched to a gene; V was cut back by 8 bases and J by 2 bases. DNA of the CDR3: TGCGCCAGCCCTAGATGGCGGGCGGGGGGCTCTACTGCTAACACCGGGGAGCTGTTTTTT. As protein: CASPRWRAGGSTANTGELFF.

The chain combines TRBV19 with TRBJ2-7; possibly TRBD1 for D (6 bases). CDR1 LNHDA and CDR2 SQIVND come from the germline V gene (reference sequence). V lost 3 bases and J 2 bases, leaving 14 bases between the germline ends. The CDR3 totals 15 residues. The CDR3 bases are TGTGCCAGTAGTATGGGGCCAGGGGTGACCTACGAGCAGTACTTC. This gives the protein CASSMGPGVTYEQYF.

The rearrangement uses TRBV6-1 and TRBJ1-2; TRBD1 matches at 7 bases. This CDR3 is built from 15 residues. With 3 bases clipped from V and 8 bases from J, the junction kept 12 bases outside the gene matches. CDR1 and CDR2 from the germline V gene are MNHNS and SASEGT. The chain's CDR3 is CASSELSGGQAGYTF. The CDR3 nucleotides are TGTGCCAGCAGTGAGCTTTCAGGGGGGCAGGCCGGCTACACCTTC.

The genes are TRBV28 and TRBJ2-7, with 10 bases that match TRBD1. Germline trimming cut 2 bases from V and 6 bases from J; bases unmatched to any gene: 1. CDR1 and CDR2 from the germline V gene are MDHEN and SYDVKM. This CDR3 contains 13 residues. This CDR3 is CASSLGTGAEQYF. Written as DNA, the CDR3 is TGTGCCAGCAGTTTAGGGACAGGGGCCGAGCAGTACTTC.

As DNA, the CDR3 is TGTGCCAGCAGCCAGCTGGGACTAGCGGGGGGCCCTGACGAGCAAGAGACCCAGTACTTC. It yields the protein CASSQLGLAGGPDEQETQYF. The gene calls are TRBV4-2 and TRBJ2-5, with 15 bases matching TRBD2. V gave up 3 bases and J gave up 2 bases; unmatched junction bases: 13. From germline, CDR1 is LGHNA and CDR2 YNFKEQ. The CDR3 is made up of 20 amino acids.